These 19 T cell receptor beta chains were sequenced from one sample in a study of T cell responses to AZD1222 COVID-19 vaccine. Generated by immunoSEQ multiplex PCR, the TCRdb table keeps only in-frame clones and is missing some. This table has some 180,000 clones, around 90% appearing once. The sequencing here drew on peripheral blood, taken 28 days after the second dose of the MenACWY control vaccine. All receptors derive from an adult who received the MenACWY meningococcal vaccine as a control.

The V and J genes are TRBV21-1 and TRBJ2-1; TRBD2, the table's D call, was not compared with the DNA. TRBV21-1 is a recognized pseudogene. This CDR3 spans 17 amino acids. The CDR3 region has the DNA TGTGCCAGCAGCAAAGCGCTTTGGGTACTAGAAAACAATGAGCAGTTCTTC. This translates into CASSKALWVLENNEQFF.

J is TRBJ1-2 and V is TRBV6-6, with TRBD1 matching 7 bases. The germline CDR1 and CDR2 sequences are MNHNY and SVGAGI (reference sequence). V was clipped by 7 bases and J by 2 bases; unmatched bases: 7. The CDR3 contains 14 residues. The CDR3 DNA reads TGTGCCAGCACATATTACAGGGGCAACTATGGCTACACCTTC. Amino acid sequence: CASTYYRGNYGYTF.

The CDR3 reads CASSTGQGADYGYTF. The CDR3 coding sequence is TGTGCCAGCAGCACCGGACAGGGGGCTGACTATGGCTACACCTTC. The chain combines TRBV7-8 with TRBJ1-2, with 11 positions matching TRBD1. The CDR3 contains 15 residues. Germline CDR1 is SGHVS and CDR2 is FQNEAQ. The V and J ends lost 5 bases and 3 bases, in that order; junction bases with no gene match: 5.

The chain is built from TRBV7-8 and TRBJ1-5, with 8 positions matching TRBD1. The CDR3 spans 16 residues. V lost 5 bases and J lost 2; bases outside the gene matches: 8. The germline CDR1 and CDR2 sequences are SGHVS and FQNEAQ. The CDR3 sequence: CASSPRTGQRNQPQHF. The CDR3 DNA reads TGTGCCAGCAGCCCAAGGACAGGGCAACGCAATCAGCCCCAGCATTTT.

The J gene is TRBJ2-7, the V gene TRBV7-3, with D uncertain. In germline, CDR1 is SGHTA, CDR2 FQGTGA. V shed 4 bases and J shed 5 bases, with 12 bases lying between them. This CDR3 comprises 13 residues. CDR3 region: CASSSGHGNEQYF. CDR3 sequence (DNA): TGTGCCAGCAGCTCCGGGCACGGAAACGAGCAGTACTTC.

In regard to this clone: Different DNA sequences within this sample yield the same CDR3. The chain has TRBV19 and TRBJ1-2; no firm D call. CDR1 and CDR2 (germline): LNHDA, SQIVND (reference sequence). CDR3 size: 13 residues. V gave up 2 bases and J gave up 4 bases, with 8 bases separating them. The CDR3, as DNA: TGTGCCAGTAGTATATCCGGGGTCTATGGCTACACCTTC. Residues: CASSISGVYGYTF. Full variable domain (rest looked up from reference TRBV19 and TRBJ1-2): DGGITQSPKYLFRKEGQNVTLSCEQNLNHDAMYWYRQDPGQGLRLIYYSQIVNDFQKGDIAEGYSVSREKKESFPLTVTSAQKNPTAFYLCASSISGVYGYTFGSGTRLTVV.

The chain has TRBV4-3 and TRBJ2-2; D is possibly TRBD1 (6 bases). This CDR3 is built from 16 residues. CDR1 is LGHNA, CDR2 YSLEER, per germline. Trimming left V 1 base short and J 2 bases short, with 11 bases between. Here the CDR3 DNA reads TGCGCCAGCAGCCAAGTACAGGGCCTAAACACCGGGGAGCTGTTTTTT. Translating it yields CASSQVQGLNTGELFF.

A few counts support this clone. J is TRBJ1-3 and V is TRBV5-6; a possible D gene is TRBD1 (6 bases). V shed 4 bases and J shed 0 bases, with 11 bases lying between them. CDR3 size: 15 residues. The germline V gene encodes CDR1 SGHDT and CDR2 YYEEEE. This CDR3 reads CASSDQGSSGNTIYF. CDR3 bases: TGTGCCAGCAGCGATCAGGGGAGCTCTGGAAACACCATATATTTT.

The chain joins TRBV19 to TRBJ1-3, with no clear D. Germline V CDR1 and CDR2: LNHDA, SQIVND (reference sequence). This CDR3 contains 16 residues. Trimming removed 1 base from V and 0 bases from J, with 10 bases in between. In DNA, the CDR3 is TGTGCCAGTAGTATAGGGACGGCCTACTCTGGAAACACCATATATTTT. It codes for CASSIGTAYSGNTIYF.

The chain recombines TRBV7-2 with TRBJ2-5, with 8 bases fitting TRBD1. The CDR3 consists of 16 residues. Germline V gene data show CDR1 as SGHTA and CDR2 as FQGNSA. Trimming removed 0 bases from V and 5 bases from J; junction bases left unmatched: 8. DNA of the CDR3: TGTGCCAGCAGCTTAGCCCCCCCAGGGGGCCTGGAGACCCAGTACTTC. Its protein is CASSLAPPGGLETQYF. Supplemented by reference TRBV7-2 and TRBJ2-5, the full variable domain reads GAGVSQSPSNKVTEKGKDVELRCDPISGHTALYWYRQSLGQGLEFLIYFQGNSAPDKSGLPSDRFSAERTGGSVSTLTIQRTQQEDSAVYLCASSLAPPGGLETQYFGPGTRLLVL.

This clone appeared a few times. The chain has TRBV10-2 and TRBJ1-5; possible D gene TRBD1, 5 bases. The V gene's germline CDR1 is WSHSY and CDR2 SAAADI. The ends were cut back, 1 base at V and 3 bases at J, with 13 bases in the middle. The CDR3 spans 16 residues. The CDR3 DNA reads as TGCGCCAGCAGTGAGTTAACCCCGACAGCCAATCAGCCCCAGCATTTT. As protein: CASSELTPTANQPQHF.

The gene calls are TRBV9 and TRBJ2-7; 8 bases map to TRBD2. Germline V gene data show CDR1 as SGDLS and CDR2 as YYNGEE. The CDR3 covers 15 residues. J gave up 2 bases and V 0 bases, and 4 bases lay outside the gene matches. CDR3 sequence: CASSVGAGATYEQYF. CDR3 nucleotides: TGTGCCAGCAGCGTAGGAGCGGGGGCCACCTACGAGCAGTACTTC.

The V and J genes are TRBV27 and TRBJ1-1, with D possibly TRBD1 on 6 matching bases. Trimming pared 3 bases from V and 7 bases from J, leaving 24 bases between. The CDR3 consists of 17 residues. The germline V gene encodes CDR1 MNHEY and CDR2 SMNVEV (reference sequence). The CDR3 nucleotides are TGTGCCAGCAGTTTCGGTAGGGGGGCAGGGCATAAAAATGAAGCTTTCTTT. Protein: CASSFGRGAGHKNEAFF.

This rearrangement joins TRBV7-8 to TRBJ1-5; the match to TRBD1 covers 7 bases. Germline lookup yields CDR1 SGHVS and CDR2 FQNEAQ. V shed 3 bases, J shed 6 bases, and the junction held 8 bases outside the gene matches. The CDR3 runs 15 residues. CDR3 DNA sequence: TGTGCCAGCAGCTTGTTGACAGGGAACCCTCAGCCCCAGCATTTT. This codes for CASSLLTGNPQPQHF.

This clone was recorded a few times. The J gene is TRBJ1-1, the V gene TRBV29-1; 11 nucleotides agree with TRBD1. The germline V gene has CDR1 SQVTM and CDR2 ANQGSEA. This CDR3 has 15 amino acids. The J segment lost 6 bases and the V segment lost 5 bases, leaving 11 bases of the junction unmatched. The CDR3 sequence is CSVIGTGGQVSEAFF. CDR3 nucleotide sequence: TGCAGCGTTATCGGGACAGGGGGTCAAGTCTCTGAAGCTTTCTTT.

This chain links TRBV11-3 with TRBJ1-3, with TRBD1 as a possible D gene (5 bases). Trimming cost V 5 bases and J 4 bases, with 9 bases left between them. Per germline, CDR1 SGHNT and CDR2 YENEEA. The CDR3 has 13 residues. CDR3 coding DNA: TGTGCCAGCAGCCGGGGACGGGGAAACACCATATATTTT. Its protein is CASSRGRGNTIYF.

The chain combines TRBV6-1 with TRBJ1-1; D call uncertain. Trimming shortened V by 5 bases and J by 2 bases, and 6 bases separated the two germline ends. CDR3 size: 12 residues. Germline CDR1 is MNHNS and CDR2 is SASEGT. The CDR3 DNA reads TGTGCCAGCAGTTATAGTAACACTGAAGCTTTCTTT. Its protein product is CASSYSNTEAFF.

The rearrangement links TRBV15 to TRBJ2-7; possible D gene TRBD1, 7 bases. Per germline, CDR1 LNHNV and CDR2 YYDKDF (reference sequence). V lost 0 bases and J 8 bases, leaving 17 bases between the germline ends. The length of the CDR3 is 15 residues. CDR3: CATSRDKSRGRQQYF. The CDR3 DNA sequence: TGTGCCACCAGCAGAGATAAGAGCAGGGGGAGGCAGCAGTACTTC.

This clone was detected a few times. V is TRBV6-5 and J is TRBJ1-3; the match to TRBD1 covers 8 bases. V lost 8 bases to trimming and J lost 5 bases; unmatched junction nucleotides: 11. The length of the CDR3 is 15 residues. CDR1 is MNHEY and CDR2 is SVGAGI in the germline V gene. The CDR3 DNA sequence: TGTGCCAGCGGAATGATTACAGGGGGTAGAAACACCATATATTTT. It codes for CASGMITGGRNTIYF.